This T cell receptor beta chain was found in a study of OX40 agonist ivuxolimab in advanced cancers. Study at large: The patients received agonistic anti-OX40 (CD134) antibody ivuxolimab. Partial responses were achieved by three patients: one hepatocellular carcinoma, two cutaneous melanoma.

This clone was detected once. The antigen remains unidentified. Profiled with immunoSEQ multiplex PCR; TCRdb holds only in-frame clones, not every one. The table has 130,000 or so clones, about nine tenths seen once. Findings of the study overall: CD4+ T cells averaged fewer expanded clones than CD8+ T cells. At 0.1 to 3.0 mg/kg, CD4+ and CD8+ blood T cells expanded clonally by week 6.

Germline CDR1 reads DFQATT; CDR2 reads SNEGSKA (reference sequence). The CDR3 is 11 amino acids. Trimming took 5 bases from V and 7 from J, leaving 9 bases between them. The sequence was collected from an adult with an advanced solid tumor such as melanoma, head and neck, liver or kidney cancer. The sequencing used CD4+ or CD8+ T cells sorted from blood, collected in a trial of the OX40 agonist ivuxolimab. The gene calls are TRBV20-1 and TRBJ2-1; D unresolved. The CDR3, as DNA: TGCAGTGCTTCACATTGGAATGAGCAGTTCTTC. Its protein is CSASHWNEQFF.